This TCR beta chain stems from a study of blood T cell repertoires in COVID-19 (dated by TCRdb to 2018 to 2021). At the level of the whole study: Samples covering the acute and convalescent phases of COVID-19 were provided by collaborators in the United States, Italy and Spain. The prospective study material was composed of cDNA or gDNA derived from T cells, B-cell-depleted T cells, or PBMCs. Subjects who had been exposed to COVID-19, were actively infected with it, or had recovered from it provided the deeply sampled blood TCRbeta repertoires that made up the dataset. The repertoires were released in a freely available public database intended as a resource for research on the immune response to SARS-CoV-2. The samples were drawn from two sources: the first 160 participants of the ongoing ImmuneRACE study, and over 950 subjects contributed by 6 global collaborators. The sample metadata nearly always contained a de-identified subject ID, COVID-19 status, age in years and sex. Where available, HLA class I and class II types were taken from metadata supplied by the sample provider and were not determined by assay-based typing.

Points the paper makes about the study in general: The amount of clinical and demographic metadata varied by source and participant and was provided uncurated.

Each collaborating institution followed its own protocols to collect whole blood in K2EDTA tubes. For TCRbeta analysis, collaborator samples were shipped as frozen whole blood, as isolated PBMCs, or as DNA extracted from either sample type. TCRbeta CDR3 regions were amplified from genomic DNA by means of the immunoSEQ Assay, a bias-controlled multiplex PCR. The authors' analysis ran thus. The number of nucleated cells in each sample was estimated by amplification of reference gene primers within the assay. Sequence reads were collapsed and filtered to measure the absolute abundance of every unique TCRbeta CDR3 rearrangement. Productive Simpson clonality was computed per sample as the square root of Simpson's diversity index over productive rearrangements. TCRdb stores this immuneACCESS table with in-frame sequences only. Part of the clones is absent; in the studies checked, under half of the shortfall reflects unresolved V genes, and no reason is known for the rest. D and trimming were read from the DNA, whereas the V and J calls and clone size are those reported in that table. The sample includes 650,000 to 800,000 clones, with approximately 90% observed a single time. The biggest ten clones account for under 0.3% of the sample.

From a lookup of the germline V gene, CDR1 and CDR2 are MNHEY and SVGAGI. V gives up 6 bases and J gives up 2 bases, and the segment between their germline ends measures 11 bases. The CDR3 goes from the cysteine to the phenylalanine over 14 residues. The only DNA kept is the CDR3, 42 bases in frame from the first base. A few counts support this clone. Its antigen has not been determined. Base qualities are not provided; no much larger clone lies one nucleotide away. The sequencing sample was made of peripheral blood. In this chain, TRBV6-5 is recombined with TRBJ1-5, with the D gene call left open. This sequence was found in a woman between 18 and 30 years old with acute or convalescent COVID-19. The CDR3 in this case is CASSQSAGNQPQHF. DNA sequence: TGTGCCAGCAGCCAGAGCGCAGGCAATCAGCCCCAGCATTTT.